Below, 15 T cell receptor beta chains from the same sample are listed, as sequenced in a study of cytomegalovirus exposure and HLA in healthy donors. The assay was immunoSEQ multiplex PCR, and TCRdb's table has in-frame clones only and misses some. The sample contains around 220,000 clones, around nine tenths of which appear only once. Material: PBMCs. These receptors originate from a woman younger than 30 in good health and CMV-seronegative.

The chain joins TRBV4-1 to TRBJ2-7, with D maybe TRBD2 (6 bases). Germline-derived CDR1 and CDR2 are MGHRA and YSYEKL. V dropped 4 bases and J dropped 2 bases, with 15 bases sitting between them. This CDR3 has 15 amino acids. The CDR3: CASSRVMGTAYEQYF. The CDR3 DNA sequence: TGCGCCAGCAGCCGGGTCATGGGGACTGCCTACGAGCAGTACTTC.

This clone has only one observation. DNA for the CDR3: TGTGCCAGCAGCCCCCCTGGGCGGTCTAGCGGGAGGGTCCGGGAGACCCAGTACTTC. As protein: CASSPPGRSSGRVRETQYF. This chain uses TRBV7-2 with TRBJ2-5; 12 bases align to TRBD2. The CDR3 has 19 amino acids. Looked up from germline, CDR1 is SGHTA and CDR2 is FQGNSA. V lost 5 bases to trimming and J lost 5 bases; unmatched junction nucleotides: 18.

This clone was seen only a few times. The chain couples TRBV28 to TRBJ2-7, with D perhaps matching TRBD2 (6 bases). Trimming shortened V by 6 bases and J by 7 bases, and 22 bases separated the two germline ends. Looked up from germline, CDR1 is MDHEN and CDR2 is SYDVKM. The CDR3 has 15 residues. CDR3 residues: CASSRNRRDLREQYF. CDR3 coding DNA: TGTGCCAGCAGCCGGAACAGGCGGGACTTGAGGGAGCAGTACTTC.

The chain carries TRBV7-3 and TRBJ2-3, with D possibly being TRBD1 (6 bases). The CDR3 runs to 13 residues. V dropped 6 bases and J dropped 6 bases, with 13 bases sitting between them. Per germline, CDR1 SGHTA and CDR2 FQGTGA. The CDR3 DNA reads TGTGCCAGCAGTCCACAGGGTGGCGATACGCAGTATTTT. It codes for CASSPQGGDTQYF.

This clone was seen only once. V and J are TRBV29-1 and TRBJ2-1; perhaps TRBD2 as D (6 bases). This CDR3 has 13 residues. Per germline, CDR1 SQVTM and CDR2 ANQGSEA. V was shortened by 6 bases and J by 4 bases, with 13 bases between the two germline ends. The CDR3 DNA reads TGCAGCGTCCGAATACGGGGGTACAATGAGCAGTTCTTC. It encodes CSVRIRGYNEQFF.

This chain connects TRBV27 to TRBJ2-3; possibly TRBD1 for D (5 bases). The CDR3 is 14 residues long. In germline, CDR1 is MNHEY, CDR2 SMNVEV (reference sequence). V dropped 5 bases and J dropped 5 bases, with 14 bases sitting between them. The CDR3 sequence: CASSPTRQLDTQYF. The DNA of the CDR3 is TGTGCCAGCAGTCCAACTCGACAGCTAGATACGCAGTATTTT.

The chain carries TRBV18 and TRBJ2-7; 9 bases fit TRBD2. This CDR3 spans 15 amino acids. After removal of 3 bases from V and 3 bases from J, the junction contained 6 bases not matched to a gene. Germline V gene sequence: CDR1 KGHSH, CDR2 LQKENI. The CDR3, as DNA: TGTGCCAGCTCACCTGGACTAGCGAATTTCTACGAGCAGTACTTC. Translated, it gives CASSPGLANFYEQYF.

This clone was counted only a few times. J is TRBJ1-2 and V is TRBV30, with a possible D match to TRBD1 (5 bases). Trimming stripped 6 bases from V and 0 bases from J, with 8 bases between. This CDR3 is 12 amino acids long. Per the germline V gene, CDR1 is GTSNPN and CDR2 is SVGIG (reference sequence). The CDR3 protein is CACRATNYGYTF. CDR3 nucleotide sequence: TGTGCCTGCAGGGCAACTAACTATGGCTACACCTTC.

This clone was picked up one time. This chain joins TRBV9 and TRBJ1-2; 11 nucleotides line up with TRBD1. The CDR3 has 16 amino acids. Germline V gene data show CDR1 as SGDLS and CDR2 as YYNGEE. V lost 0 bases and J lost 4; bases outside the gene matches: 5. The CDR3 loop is CASSVGGGTGGYGYTF. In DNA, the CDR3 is TGTGCCAGCAGCGTAGGAGGGGGGACAGGGGGCTATGGCTACACCTTC.

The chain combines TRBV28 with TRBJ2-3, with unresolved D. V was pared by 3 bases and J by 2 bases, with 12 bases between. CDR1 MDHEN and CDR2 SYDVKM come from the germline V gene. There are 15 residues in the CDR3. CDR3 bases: TGTGCCAGCAGTTTGCAGAGACTTTTCACAGATACGCAGTATTTT. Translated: CASSLQRLFTDTQYF.

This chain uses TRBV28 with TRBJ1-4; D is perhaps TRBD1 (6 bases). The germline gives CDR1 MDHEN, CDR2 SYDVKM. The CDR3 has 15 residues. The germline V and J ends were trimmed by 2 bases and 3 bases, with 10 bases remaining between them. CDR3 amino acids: CASSLAGAANEKLFF. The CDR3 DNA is TGTGCCAGCAGTTTAGCAGGGGCCGCTAATGAAAAACTGTTTTTT.

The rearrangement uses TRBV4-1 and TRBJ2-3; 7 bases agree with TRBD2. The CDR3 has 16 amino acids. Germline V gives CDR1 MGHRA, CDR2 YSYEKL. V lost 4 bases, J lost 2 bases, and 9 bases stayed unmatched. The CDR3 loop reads CASSPLGGGVTDTQYF. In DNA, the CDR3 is TGCGCCAGCAGCCCCCTCGGCGGGGGAGTCACAGATACGCAGTATTTT.

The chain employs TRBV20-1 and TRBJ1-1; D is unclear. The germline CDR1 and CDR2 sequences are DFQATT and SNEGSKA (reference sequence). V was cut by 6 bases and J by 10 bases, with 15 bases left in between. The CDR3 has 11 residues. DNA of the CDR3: TGCAGTGCGAGGAGAAGACCGGGAGCTTTCTTT. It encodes CSARRRPGAFF.

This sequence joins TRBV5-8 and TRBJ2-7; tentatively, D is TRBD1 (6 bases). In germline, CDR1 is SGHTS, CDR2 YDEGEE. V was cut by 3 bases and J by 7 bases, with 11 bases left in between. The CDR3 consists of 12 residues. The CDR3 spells CASSSGVWEQYF. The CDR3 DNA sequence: TGTGCCAGCAGCTCAGGGGTGTGGGAGCAGTACTTC.

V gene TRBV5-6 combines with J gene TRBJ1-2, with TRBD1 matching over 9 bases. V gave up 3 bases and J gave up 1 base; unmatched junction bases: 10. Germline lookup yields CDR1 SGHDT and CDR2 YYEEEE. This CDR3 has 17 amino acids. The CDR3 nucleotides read TGTGCCAGCAGCTCATTCTTCCGGACAGGGGTTAACTATGGCTACACCTTC. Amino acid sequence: CASSSFFRTGVNYGYTF.